This record concerns one TCR beta chain sequence. The sample originates from a study of blood T cell repertoires in COVID-19. Study summary: The United States, Italy and Spain supplied acute and convalescent COVID-19 samples. Sources were T cells, B-cell-depleted T cells, or PBMCs; the material itself was cDNA or gDNA.

As processed by the authors: How many nucleated cells were present was estimated from reference gene primer amplification. The protocol was immunoSEQ multiplex PCR, while the TCRdb copy is restricted to in-frame clones and leaves out a portion. D and trimming come from the DNA, and the V and J calls and clone size come from that table. Counted here are around 210,000 clones, about 86% occurring once; the ten biggest clones make up around 1.5%. Germline trimming cut 7 bases from V and 4 bases from J; bases unmatched to any gene: 10. Germline V gene lookup returns CDR1 SQVTM and CDR2 ANQGSEA. The CDR3 length is 13 residues.

The sequenced sample consisted of peripheral blood. The genes are TRBV29-1 and TRBJ2-7; 7 bases are a match to TRBD1. The sequence derives from a man in his late teens or twenties with active or convalescent COVID-19. In DNA, the CDR3 is TGCAGCGAATCCGAGGGACAGCAATACGAGCAGTACTTC. It specifies CSESEGQQYEQYF.